This TCR beta chain was found in a study of metastatic and nonmetastatic thyroid tumors. Whole-study context: Repertoire data that came from the blood and tumor or nodule tissue of malignant and benign thyroid patients were compared.

Treatment of any kind had been given to no patient before thyroid surgery. This clone was recorded at least ten times. As yet, its antigen is unknown. Study-wide results and limits: As reported, TCR beta diversity in blood and tumor was significantly higher in malignant thyroid tumors than in benign nodules.

Authors' processing steps: What underpinned the distant-metastasis classifier for papillary thyroid cancer was the set of CDR3 differences across clinicopathological groups. TCRdb redid the clone calls on the PCR reads using MiXCR. These V and J calls derive from TCRdb rather than the authors' analysis. The data hold approximately 37,000 clones, with roughly 22% observed a single time. This CDR3 is 13 amino acids long. The germline CDR1 and CDR2 sequences are SGHRS and YFSETQ. V gave up 4 bases and J gave up 1 base, with 9 bases separating them. The chain is built from TRBV5-1 and TRBJ2-7; TRBD1 might be the D (5 bases). The sample taken for sequencing was tumor tissue. This TCR came from a male donor with papillary thyroid cancer or a benign thyroid nodule (not recorded which). Some clones in this sample may be carry-over from other donors' samples. The CDR3 DNA follows: TGCGCCAGCAGCCAGGGATCTTCCTACGAGCAGTACTTC. Amino acid sequence: CASSQGSSYEQYF.